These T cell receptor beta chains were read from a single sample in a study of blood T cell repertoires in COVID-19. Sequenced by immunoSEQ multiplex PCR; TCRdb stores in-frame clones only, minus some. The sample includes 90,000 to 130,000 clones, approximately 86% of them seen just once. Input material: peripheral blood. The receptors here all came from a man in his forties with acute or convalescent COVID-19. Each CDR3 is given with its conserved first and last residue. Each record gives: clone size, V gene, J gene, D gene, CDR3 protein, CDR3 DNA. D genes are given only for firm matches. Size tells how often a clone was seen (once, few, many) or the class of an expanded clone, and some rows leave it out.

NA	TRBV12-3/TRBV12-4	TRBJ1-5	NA	CASSRRQDQPQHF	TGTGCCAGCAGTCGTAGACAAGATCAGCCCCAGCATTTT
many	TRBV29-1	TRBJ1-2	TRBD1	CSVVGGNYGYTF	TGCAGCGTTGTAGGGGGCAACTATGGCTACACCTTC
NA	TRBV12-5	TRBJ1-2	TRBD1	CASGWGDRGGGGYTF	TGTGCTAGTGGATGGGGAGACAGGGGGGGCGGGGGCTACACCTTC
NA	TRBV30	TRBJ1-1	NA	CAWSVRRGAGDTEAFF	TGTGCCTGGAGTGTACGGCGTGGGGCAGGGGACACTGAAGCTTTCTTT
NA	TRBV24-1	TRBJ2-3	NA	CATSDPTGTGRDTQYF	TGTGCCACCAGTGATCCTACCGGGACTGGGCGGGATACGCAGTATTTT
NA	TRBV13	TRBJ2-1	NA	CASSFGGSSYNEQFF	TGTGCCAGCAGCTTCGGGGGTAGCTCCTACAATGAGCAGTTCTTC
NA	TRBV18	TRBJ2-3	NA	CASSHLVPEGADTQYF	TGTGCCAGCTCACACCTAGTCCCAGAAGGAGCAGATACGCAGTATTTT
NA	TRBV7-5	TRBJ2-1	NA	CARSWGLVNINEQFF	TGTGCCAGAAGCTGGGGACTGGTTAATATCAATGAGCAGTTCTTC
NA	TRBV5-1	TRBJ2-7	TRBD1	CASSKGQGSSEQYF	TGCGCCAGCAGCAAAGGACAGGGTTCGAGCGAGCAGTACTTC
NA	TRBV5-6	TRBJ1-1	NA	CASSLIGAAMNTEAFF	TGTGCCAGCAGCTTGATAGGGGCCGCGATGAACACTGAAGCTTTCTTT
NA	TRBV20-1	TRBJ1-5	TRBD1	CSASRQGVNQPQHF	TGCAGTGCTAGTCGACAGGGGGTCAATCAGCCCCAGCATTTT
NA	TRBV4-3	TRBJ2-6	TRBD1	CASSQEWRDRGAGANVLTF	TGCGCCAGCAGCCAAGAATGGCGGGACAGGGGGGCTGGGGCCAACGTCCTAACTTTC
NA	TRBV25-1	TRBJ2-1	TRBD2	CASSDPSGSSYNEQFF	TGTGCCAGCAGTGACCCTAGCGGGAGCTCCTACAATGAGCAGTTCTTC
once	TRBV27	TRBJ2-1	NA	CASSFVSVAAHYNEQFF	TGTGCCAGCAGTTTTGTCTCGGTAGCGGCACACTACAATGAGCAGTTCTTC
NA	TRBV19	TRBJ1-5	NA	CASTPGRGENQPQHF	TGTGCCAGTACCCCAGGGAGGGGCGAAAATCAGCCCCAGCATTTT
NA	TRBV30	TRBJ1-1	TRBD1	CAWSVAGGNTEAFF	TGTGCCTGGAGTGTCGCAGGGGGGAACACTGAAGCTTTCTTT
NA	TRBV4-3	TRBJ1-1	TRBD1	CASSAQGADTEAFF	TGCGCCAGCAGCGCCCAGGGGGCGGACACTGAAGCTTTCTTT
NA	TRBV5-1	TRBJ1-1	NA	CASSFRDPNTEAFF	TGCGCCAGCAGCTTCAGGGATCCGAACACTGAAGCTTTCTTT